This T cell receptor beta chain was profiled in a study of T cells after yellow fever vaccination. Study-wide points: Once the booster was given, most primary-vaccination clones reappeared, at around 96% for CD4 and around 90% for CD8. FACS-sorted repertoires could harbor abundant contaminating bulk-population clonotypes. A minor fraction of clonotypes spanned both CD4 and CD8 compartments.

Trimming cost V 0 bases and J 5 bases, with 14 bases left between them. Germline loops: CDR1 DFQATT, CDR2 SNEGSKA (reference sequence). This CDR3 comprises 14 residues. In making TCR cDNA, 5'RACE template switching added a universal primer site and UMIs to it. TCRdb reprocessed the 5' RACE reads with MiXCR, giving one entry per CDR3 protein. The sample contains some 350,000 distinct CDR3 sequences, approximately 3.9% of which appear only once. To note about this clonotype: Its antigen is not identified.

The chain uses TRBV20-1 and TRBJ2-7, with a tentative D call TRBD2 (7 bases). This material consisted of PBMCs, taken 5 days after the yellow fever booster vaccination. The sequence derives from a man between 18 and 35 years old who received the YFV17D yellow fever vaccine. DNA of the CDR3: TGCAGTGCTAGAGACCCCCAGGGGAGGGACGAGCAGTACGTC. Protein sequence: CSARDPQGRDEQYV.